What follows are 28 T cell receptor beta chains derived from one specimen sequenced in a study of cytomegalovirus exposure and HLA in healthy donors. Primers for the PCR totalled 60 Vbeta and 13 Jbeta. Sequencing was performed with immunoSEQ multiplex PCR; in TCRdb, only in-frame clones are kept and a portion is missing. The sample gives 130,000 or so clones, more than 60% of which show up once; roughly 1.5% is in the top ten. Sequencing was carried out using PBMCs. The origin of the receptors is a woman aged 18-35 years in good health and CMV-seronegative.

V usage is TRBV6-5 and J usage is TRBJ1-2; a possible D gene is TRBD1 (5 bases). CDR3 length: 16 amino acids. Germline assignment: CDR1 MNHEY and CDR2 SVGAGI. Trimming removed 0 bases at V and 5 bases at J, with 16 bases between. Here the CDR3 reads CASSYSIQGILYGYTF. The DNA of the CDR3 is TGTGCCAGCAGTTACTCGATCCAGGGCATTCTTTATGGCTACACCTTC.

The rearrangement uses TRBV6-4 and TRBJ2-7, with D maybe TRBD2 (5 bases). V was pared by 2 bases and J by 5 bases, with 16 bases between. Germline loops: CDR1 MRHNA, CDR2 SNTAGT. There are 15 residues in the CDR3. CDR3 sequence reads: CASSDPLGGLDEQYF. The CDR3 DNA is TGTGCCAGCAGTGACCCCTTAGGCGGGCTCGACGAGCAGTACTTC.

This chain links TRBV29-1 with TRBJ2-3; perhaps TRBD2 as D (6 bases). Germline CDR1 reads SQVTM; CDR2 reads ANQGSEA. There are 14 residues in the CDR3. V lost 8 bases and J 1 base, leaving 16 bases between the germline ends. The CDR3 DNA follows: TGCAGCTCGGTCCGGAGCGGGCGCACAGATACGCAGTATTTT. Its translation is CSSVRSGRTDTQYF.

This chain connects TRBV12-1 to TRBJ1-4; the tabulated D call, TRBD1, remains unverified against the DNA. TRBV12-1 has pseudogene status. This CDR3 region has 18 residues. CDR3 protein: CASSFTSDLGQLNEKLFF. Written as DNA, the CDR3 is TGTGCCAGCAGCTTTACTTCGGATTTAGGACAGCTTAATGAAAAACTGTTTTTT.

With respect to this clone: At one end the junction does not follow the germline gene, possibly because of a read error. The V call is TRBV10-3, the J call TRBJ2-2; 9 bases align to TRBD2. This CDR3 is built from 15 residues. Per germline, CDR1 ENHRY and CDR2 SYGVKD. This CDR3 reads CAITETSGDTGELFF. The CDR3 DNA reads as TGTGCCATCACTGAGACTAGCGGAGACACCGGGGAGCTGTTTTTT.

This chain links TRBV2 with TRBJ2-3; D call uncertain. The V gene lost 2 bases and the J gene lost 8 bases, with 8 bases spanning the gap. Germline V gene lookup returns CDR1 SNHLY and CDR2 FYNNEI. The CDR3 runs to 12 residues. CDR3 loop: CASSEWLVTQYF. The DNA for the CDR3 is TGTGCCAGCAGTGAATGGCTGGTTACGCAGTATTTT.

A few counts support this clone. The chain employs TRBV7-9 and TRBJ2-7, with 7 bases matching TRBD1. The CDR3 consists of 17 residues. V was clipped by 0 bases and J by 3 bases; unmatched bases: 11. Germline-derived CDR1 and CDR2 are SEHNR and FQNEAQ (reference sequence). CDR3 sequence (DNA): TGTGCCAGCAGCTTAGCCTACACAGGGGTAGGTGGCTACGAGCAGTACTTC. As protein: CASSLAYTGVGGYEQYF.

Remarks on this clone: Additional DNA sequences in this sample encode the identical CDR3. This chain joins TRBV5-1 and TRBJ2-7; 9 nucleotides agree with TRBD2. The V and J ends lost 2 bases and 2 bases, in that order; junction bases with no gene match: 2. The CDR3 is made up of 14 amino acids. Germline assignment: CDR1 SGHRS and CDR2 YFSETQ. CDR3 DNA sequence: TGCGCCAGCAGCTTAGCGGGAGGAACCTACGAGCAGTACTTC. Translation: CASSLAGGTYEQYF.

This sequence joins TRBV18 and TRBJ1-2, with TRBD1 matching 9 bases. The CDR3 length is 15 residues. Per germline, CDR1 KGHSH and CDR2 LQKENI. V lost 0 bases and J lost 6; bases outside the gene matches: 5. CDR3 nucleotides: TGTGCCAGCTCACCACCGGCGACAGGGGGTCATGGCTACACCTTC. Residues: CASSPPATGGHGYTF.

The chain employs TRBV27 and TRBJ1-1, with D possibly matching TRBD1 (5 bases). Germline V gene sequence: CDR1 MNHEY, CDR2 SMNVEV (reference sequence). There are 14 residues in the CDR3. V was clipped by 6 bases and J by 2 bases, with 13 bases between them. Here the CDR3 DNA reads TGTGCCAGCAGCCTACCGGGGGGAAACACTGAAGCTTTCTTT. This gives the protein CASSLPGGNTEAFF.

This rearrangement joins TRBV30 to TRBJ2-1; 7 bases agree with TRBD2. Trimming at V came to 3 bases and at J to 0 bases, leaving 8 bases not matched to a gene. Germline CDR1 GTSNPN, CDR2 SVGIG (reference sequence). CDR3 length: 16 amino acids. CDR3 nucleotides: TGTGCCTGGAGCATGGATTGGGGGGGCTCCTACAATGAGCAGTTCTTC. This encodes CAWSMDWGGSYNEQFF.

CDR3 amino acids: CSVMNRVDEQFF. CDR3 nucleotides: TGCAGCGTCATGAACCGGGTGGATGAGCAGTTCTTC. The chain couples TRBV29-1 to TRBJ2-1; D unresolved. Germline V gene data show CDR1 as SQVTM and CDR2 as ANQGSEA. Trimming stripped 6 bases from V and 8 bases from J, with 14 bases between. There are 12 residues in the CDR3.

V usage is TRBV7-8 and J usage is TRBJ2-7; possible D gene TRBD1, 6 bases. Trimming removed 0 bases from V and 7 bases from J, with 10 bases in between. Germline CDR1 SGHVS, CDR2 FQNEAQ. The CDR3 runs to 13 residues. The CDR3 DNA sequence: TGTGCCAGCAGCTTAGCGCAGGACAGTGAGCAGTACTTC. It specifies CASSLAQDSEQYF.

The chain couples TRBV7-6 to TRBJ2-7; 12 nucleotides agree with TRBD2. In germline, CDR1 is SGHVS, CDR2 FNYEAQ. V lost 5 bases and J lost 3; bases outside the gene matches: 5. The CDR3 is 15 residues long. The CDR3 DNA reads TGTGCCAGCAGCCAAGGACTAGCGGGGATCTACGAGCAGTACTTC. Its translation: CASSQGLAGIYEQYF.

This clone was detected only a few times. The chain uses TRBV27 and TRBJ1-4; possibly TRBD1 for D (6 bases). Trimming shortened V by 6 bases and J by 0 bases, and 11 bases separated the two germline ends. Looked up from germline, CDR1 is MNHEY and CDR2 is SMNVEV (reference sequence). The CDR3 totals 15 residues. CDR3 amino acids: CASRTSGATNEKLFF. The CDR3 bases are TGTGCCAGCAGAACGTCAGGGGCAACTAATGAAAAACTGTTTTTT. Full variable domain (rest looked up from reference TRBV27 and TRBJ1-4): EAQVTQNPRYLITVTGKKLTVTCSQNMNHEYMSWYRQDPGLGLRQIYYSMNVEVTDKGDVPEGYKVSRKEKRNFPLILESPSPNQTSLYFCASRTSGATNEKLFFGSGTQLSVL.

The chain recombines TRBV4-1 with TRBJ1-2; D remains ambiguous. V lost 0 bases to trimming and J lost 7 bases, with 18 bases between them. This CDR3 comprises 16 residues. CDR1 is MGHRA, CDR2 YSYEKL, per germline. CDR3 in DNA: TGCGCCAGCAGCCAAGATTTAAGTAGTTCGGGGAGTGGCTACACCTTC. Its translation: CASSQDLSSSGSGYTF.

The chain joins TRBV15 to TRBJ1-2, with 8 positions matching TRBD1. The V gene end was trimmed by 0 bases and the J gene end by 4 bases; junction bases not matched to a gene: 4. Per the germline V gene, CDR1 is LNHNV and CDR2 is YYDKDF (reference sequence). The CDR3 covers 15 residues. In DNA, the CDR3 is TGTGCCACCAGCAGAGATAGGGACAGGCCCTATGGCTACACCTTC. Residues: CATSRDRDRPYGYTF. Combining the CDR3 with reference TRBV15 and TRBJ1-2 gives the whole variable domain DAMVIQNPRYQVTQFGKPVTLSCSQTLNHNVMYWYQQKSSQAPKLLFHYYDKDFNNEADTPDNFQSRRPNTSFCFLDIRSPGLGDTAMYLCATSRDRDRPYGYTFGSGTRLTVV.

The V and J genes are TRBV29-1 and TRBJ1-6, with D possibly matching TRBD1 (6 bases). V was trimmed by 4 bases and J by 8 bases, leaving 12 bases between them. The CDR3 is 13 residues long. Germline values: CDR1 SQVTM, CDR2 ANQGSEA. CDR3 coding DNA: TGCAGCGTTGCCCGGGACAAGGATTCACCCCTCCACTTT. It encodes CSVARDKDSPLHF.

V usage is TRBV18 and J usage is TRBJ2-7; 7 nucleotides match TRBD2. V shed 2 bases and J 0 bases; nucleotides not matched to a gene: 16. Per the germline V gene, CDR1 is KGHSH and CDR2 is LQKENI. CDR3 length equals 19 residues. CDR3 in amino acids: CASSPFPLGGDGSSYEQYF. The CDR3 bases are TGTGCCAGCTCACCATTCCCATTGGGGGGGGACGGGTCCTCCTACGAGCAGTACTTC.

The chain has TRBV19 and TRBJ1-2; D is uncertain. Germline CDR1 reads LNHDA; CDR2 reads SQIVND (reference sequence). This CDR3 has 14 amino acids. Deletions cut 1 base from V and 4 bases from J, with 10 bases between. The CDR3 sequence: CASSIGGLRYGYTF. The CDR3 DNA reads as TGTGCCAGTAGTATAGGAGGGCTCCGCTATGGCTACACCTTC. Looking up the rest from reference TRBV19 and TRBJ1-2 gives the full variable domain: DGGITQSPKYLFRKEGQNVTLSCEQNLNHDAMYWYRQDPGQGLRLIYYSQIVNDFQKGDIAEGYSVSREKKESFPLTVTSAQKNPTAFYLCASSIGGLRYGYTFGSGTRLTVV.

The DNA of the CDR3 is TGCGCCAGCAGTCCACCGCGAGCGGCACTAGAGACCCAGTACTTC. Protein product: CASSPPRAALETQYF. J is TRBJ2-5 and V is TRBV10-2, with D tentatively TRBD2 (5 bases). Germline V lookup: CDR1 WSHSY, CDR2 SAAADI. Trimming left V 5 bases short and J 4 bases short, with 17 bases between. The CDR3 sequence is 15 residues long.

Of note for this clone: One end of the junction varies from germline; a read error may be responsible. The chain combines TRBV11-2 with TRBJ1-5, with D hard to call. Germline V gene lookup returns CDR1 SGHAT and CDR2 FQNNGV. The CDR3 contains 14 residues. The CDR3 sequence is CARSLSQPNQPQHF. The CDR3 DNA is TGTGCCCGCAGCTTATCACAGCCAAATCAGCCCCAGCATTTT.

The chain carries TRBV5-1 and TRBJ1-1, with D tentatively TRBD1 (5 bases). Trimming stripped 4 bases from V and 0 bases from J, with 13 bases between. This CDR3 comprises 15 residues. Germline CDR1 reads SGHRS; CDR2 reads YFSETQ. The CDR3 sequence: CASSPPPGLNTEAFF. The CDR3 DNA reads TGCGCCAGCAGCCCACCGCCAGGGCTGAACACTGAAGCTTTCTTT.

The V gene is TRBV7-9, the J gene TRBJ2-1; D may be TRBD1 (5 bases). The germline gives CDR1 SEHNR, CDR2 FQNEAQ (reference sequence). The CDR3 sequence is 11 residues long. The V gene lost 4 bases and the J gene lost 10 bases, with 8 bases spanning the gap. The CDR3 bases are TGTGCCAGCAGCTCACAGGTAGAGCAGTTCTTC. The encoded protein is CASSSQVEQFF.

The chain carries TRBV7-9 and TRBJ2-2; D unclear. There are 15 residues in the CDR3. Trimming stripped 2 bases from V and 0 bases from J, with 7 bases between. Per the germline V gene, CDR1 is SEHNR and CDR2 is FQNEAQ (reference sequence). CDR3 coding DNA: TGTGCCAGCAGCTTATACCTAGCGAACACCGGGGAGCTGTTTTTT. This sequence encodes CASSLYLANTGELFF.

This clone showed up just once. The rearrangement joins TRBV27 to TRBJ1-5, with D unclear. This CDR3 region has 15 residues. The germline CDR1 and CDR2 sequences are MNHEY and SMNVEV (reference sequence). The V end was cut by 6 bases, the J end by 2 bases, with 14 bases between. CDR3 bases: TGTGCCAGCAGGGCGACTACGGGAGGCAATCAGCCCCAGCATTTT. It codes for CASRATTGGNQPQHF.

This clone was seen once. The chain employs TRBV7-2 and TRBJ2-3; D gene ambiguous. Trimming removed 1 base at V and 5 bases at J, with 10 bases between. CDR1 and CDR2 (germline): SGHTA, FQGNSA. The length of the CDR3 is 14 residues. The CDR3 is CASSLVPLLDTQYF. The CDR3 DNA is TGTGCCAGCAGCTTAGTCCCGTTGTTAGATACGCAGTATTTT.

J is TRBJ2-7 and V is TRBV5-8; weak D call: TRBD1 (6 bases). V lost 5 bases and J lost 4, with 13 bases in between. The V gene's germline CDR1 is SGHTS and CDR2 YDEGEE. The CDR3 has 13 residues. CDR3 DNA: TGTGCCAGCAGTTCTGGGACAAAATACGAGCAGTACTTC. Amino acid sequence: CASSSGTKYEQYF. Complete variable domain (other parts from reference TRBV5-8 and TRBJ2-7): EAGVTQSPTHLIKTRGQQATLRCSPISGHTSVYWYQQALGLGLQFLLWYDEGEERNRGNFPPRFSGRQFPNYSSELNVNALELEDSALYLCASSSGTKYEQYFGPGTRLTVT.